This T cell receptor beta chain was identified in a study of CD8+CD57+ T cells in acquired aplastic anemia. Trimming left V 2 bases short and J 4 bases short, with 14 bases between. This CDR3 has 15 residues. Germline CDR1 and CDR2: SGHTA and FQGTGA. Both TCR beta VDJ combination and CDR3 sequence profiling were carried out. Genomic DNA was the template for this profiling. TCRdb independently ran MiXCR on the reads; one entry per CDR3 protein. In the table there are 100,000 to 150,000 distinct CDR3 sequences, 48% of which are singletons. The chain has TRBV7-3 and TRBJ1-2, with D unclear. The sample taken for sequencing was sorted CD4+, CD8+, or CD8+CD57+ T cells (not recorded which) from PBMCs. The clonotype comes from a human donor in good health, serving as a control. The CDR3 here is CASSLATGSAYGYTF. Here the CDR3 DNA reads TGTGCCAGCAGCTTAGCGACGGGATCGGCCTATGGCTACACCTTC.